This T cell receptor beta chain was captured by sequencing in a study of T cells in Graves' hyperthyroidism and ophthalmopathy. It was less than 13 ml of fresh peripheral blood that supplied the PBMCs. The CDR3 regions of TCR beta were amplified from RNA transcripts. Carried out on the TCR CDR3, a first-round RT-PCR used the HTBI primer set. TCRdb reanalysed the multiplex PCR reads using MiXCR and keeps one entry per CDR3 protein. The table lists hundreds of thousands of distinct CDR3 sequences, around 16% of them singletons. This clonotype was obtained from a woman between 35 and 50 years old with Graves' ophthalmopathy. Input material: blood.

The CDR3 loop reads CSARALPGMNTEAFF. CDR3 in DNA: TGCAGTGCTAGGGCCCTCCCGGGCATGAACACTGAAGCTTTCTTT. The gene calls are TRBV20-1 and TRBJ1-1; D not certain. CDR1 is DFQATT, CDR2 SNEGSKA, per germline (reference sequence). The CDR3 totals 15 residues. Trimming removed 3 bases from V and 0 bases from J, with 14 bases in between.